This TCR beta chain was captured by sequencing in a study of neurological immune-mediated disorders. This CDR3 is 13 amino acids long. Looked up from germline, CDR1 is SGHRS and CDR2 is YFSETQ. V was cut by 3 bases and J by 8 bases, with 11 bases left in between. Unsorted libraries were derived from 2 million PBMCs stored at -80 C. This clonotype was recorded many times. TCRdb used MiXCR to reprocess the 5' RACE reads, holding one entry per CDR3 protein. The sample yields about 58,000 distinct CDR3 sequences, 3% to 4% seen once. The rearrangement joins TRBV5-1 to TRBJ1-4; tentative D call: TRBD1 (5 bases). Specimen: PBMCs. This sequence originates from a woman in her sixties with multiple sclerosis. The CDR3 DNA reads TGCGCCAGCAGCTGGAGGGAGGGGGAAAAACTGTTTTTT. The encoded protein is CASSWREGEKLFF.